The rows below give T cell receptor beta chains drawn from one sample of a study of blood T cell repertoires in COVID-19. Only in-frame clones appear in the TCRdb table, and some are missing; sequencing was by immunoSEQ multiplex PCR. The sample yields 30,000 to 40,000 clones, under 90% seen once. Material: peripheral blood. These receptor sequences come from a human donor in a cohort sampled during active COVID-19. The CDR3 runs from the conserved cysteine through the conserved F or W. A D gene is named only where the DNA matches it firmly. Not all rows give a size; the values are once, few, many and, for expanded clones, a class.

V gene	clone size	J gene	D gene	CDR3 protein	CDR3 DNA
TRBV6-5	NA	TRBJ2-7	TRBD1	CASSPWTGAYEQYF	TGTGCCAGCAGTCCTTGGACAGGGGCCTACGAGCAGTACTTC
TRBV6-2/TRBV6-3	NA	TRBJ1-6	TRBD1	CASSATGNSPLHF	TGTGCCAGCAGTGCGACAGGGAATTCACCCCTCCACTTT
TRBV18	NA	TRBJ2-7	NA	CASSQGLAYEQYF	TGTGCCAGCTCTCAGGGACTTGCCTACGAGCAGTACTTC
TRBV6-2/TRBV6-3	NA	TRBJ1-1	NA	CASSQESSTEAFF	TGTGCCAGCAGTCAAGAATCGAGCACTGAAGCTTTCTTT
TRBV10-1	NA	TRBJ2-3	NA	CASSSYGADTQYF	TGCGCCAGCAGTAGTTACGGAGCAGATACGCAGTATTTT
TRBV5-6	NA	TRBJ1-1	TRBD1	CASSANRGLNTEAFF	TGTGCCAGCAGCGCGAACAGGGGGTTGAACACTGAAGCTTTCTTT
TRBV30	NA	TRBJ2-7	TRBD1	CAGRSDRALYEQYF	TGTGCCGGTCGCTCGGACAGGGCACTCTACGAGCAGTACTTC
TRBV6-5	NA	TRBJ1-6	TRBD1	CASSLRQGFNSPLHF	TGTGCCAGCAGTTTACGACAGGGGTTTAATTCACCCCTCCACTTT
TRBV30	once	TRBJ2-1	TRBD1	CAWEGQGAAEQFF	TGTGCCTGGGAGGGACAGGGGGCGGCTGAGCAGTTCTTC
TRBV19	NA	TRBJ2-1	NA	CASSPGQFNEQFF	TGTGCCAGTAGCCCCGGACAGTTCAATGAGCAGTTCTTC
TRBV7-9	medium-sized	TRBJ2-2	NA	CASIPYLGPGGGELFF	TGTGCCAGCATCCCGTACCTAGGGCCTGGAGGGGGGGAGCTGTTTTTT
TRBV28	once	TRBJ2-7	NA	CASSFGGHSYEQYF	TGTGCCAGCAGTTTCGGGGGTCACTCCTACGAGCAGTACTTC